The clone carrying this T cell receptor (beta chain) was seen just once. Its specificity is unknown. The PCR had 60 Vbeta and 13 Jbeta primers. Profiling relied on immunoSEQ multiplex PCR, and the TCRdb table lists in-frame clones only, not all of them. The sample has 200,000 or so clones, around 75% seen once. The data originate from a study of cytomegalovirus exposure and HLA in healthy donors. Overall study results and limits: Later on, a genetic analysis was performed. It linked a missense variant in DCLRE1C with V- and J-gene trimming of TCR beta. The study assumed roughly uniform donor sequencing depth for presence/absence analyses. In vitro experiments confirmed that three CMV-associated chains were specific for CMV antigens. Earlier findings revealed that most TCR beta V segments proved productive either about 87% or about 30% of the time.

CDR1 and CDR2 from the germline V gene are MNHNS and SASEGT. The J segment lost 0 bases and the V segment lost 3 bases, leaving 10 bases of the junction unmatched. There are 18 residues in the CDR3. The chain recombines TRBV6-1 with TRBJ2-7, with TRBD2 identical over 11 bases. Sequencing used PBMCs. The receptor was isolated from a woman in her thirties in good health and CMV-seropositive. The CDR3 loop is CASSDPSGRWVSSYEQYF. The CDR3 coding sequence is TGTGCCAGCAGTGACCCTAGCGGGAGGTGGGTTAGCTCCTACGAGCAGTACTTC.